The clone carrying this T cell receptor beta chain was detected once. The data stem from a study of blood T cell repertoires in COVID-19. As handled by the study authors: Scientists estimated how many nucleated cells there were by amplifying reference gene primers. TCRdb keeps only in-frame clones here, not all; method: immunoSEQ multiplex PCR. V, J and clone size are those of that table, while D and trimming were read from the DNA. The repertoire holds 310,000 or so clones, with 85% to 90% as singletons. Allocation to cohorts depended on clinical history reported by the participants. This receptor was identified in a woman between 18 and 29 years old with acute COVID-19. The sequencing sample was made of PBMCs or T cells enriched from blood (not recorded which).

Written as DNA, the CDR3 is TGCACCAGCAGCCTAGGGACAGGGGGAAGTCAGCCCCAGCATTTT. Translating gives CTSSLGTGGSQPQHF. The rearrangement uses TRBV1 and TRBJ1-5; the table's D call, TRBD1, was not checked against the DNA. TRBV1 constitutes a pseudogene. The CDR3 loop spans 15 amino acids.